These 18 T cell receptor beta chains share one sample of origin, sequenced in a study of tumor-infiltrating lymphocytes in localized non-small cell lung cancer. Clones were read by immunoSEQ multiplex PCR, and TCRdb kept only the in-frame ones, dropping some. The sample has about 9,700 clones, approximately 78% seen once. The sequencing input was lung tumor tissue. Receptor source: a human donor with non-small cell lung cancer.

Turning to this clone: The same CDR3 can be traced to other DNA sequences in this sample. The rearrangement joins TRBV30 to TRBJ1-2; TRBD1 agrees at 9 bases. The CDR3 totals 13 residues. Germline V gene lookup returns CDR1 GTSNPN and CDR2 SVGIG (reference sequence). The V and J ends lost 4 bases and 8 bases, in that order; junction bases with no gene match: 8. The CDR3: CAWKGQGSGGYTF. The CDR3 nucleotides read TGTGCCTGGAAAGGACAGGGGTCGGGAGGCTACACCTTC.

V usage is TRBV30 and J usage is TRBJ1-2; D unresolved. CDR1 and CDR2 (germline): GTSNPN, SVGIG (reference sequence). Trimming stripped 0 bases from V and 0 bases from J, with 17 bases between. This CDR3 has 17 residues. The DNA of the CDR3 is TGTGCCTGGAGTGTTTCCGGCGGGAAATATTCTAACTATGGCTACACCTTC. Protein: CAWSVSGGKYSNYGYTF.

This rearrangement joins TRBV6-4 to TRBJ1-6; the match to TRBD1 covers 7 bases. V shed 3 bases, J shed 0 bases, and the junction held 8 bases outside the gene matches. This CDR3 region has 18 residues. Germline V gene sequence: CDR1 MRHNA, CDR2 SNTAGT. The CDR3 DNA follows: TGTGCCAGCAGTGAAAAAGCAGGGGGTGGCTCCTATAATTCACCCCTCCACTTT. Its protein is CASSEKAGGGSYNSPLHF.

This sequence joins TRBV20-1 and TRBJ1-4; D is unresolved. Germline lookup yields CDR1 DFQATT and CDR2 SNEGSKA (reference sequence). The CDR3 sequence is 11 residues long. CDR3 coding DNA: TGCAGCGCCCCTTTAGGTGAAAAACTGTTTTTT. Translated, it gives CSAPLGEKLFF.

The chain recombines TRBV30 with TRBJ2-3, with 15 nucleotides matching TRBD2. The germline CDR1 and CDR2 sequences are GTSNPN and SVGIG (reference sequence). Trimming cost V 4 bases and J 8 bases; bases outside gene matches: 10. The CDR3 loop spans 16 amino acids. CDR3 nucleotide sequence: TGTGCCTGGAAACCCGGGACTAGCGGGGGGTATGGTACGCAGTATTTT. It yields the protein CAWKPGTSGGYGTQYF.

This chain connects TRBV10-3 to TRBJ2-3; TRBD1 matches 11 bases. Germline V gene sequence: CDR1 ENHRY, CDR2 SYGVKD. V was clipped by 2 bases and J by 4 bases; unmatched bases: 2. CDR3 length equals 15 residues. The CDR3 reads CAISEPGQGADTQYF. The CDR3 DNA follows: TGTGCCATCAGTGAGCCGGGACAGGGGGCAGATACGCAGTATTTT.

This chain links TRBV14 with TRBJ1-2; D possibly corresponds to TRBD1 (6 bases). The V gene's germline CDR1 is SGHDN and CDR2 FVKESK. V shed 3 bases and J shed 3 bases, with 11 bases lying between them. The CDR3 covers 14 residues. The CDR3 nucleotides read TGTGCCAGCAGCCATCCAGGGGACTACTATGGCTACACCTTC. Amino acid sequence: CASSHPGDYYGYTF.

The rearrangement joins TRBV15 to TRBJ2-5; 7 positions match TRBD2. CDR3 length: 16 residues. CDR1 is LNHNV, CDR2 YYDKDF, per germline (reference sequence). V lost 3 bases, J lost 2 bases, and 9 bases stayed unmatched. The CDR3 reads CATSRALSGQQETQYF. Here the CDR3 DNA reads TGTGCCACCAGCAGGGCTCTTAGCGGGCAACAAGAGACCCAGTACTTC.

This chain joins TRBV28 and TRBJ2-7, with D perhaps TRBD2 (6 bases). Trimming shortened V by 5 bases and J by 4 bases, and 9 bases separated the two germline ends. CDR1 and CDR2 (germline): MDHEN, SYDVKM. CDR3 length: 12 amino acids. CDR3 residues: CASSTTRYEQYF. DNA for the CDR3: TGTGCCAGCAGTACGACTAGATACGAGCAGTACTTC. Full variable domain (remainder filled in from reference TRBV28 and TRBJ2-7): DVKVTQSSRYLVKRTGEKVFLECVQDMDHENMFWYRQDPGLGLRLIYFSYDVKMKEKGDIPEGYSVSREKKERFSLILESASTNQTSMYLCASSTTRYEQYFGPGTRLTVT.

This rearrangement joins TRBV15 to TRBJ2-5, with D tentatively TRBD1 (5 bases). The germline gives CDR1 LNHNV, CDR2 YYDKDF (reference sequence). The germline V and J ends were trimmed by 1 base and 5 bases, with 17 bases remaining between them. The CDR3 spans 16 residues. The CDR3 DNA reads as TGTGCCACCAGCAGAGCGGTTGGCACAGGTTCGGAGACCCAGTACTTC. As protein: CATSRAVGTGSETQYF. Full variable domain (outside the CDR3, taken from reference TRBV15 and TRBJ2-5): DAMVIQNPRYQVTQFGKPVTLSCSQTLNHNVMYWYQQKSSQAPKLLFHYYDKDFNNEADTPDNFQSRRPNTSFCFLDIRSPGLGDTAMYLCATSRAVGTGSETQYFGPGTRLLVL.

CDR3 loop: CASSQKDEQYF. CDR3 nucleotides: TGTGCCAGCTCGCAGAAGGACGAGCAGTACTTC. V and J are TRBV18 and TRBJ2-7; no clear D gene. Germline lookup yields CDR1 KGHSH and CDR2 LQKENI. CDR3 length: 11 residues. The ends were cut back, 6 bases at V and 5 bases at J, with 8 bases in the middle.

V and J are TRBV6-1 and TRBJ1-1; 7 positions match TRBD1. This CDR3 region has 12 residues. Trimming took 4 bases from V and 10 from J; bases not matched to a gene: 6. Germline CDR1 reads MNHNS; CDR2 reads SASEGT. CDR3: CASSGQGRIAFF. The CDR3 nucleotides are TGTGCCAGCAGTGGACAGGGCAGAATAGCTTTCTTT.

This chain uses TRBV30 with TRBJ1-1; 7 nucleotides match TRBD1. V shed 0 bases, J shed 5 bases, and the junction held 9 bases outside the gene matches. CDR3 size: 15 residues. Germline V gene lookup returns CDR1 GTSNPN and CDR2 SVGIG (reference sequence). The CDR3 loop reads CAWSVRETGRTEAFF. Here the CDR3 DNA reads TGTGCCTGGAGTGTACGGGAGACAGGGAGGACTGAAGCTTTCTTT.

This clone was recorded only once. The DNA for the CDR3 is TGCGCCAGCCGCAGCGGGAGTAACTCCTACAATGAGCAGTTCTTC. This gives the protein CASRSGSNSYNEQFF. V gene TRBV5-1 combines with J gene TRBJ2-1; 8 nucleotides line up with TRBD2. With 7 bases clipped from V and 0 bases from J, the junction kept 6 bases outside the gene matches. This CDR3 contains 15 residues. CDR1 is SGHRS, CDR2 YFSETQ, per germline. The variable domain in full, with the rest retrieved from reference TRBV5-1 and TRBJ2-1, is KAGVTQTPRYLIKTRGQQVTLSCSPISGHRSVSWYQQTPGQGLQFLFEYFSETQRNKGNFPGRFSGRQFSNSRSEMNVSTLELGDSALYLCASRSGSNSYNEQFFGPGTRLTVL.

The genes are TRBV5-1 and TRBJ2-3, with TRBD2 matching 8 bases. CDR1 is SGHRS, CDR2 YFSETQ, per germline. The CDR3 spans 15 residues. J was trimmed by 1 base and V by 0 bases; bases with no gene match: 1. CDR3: CASSLELAGTDTQYF. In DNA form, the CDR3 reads TGCGCCAGCAGCTTGGAACTAGCGGGCACAGATACGCAGTATTTT.

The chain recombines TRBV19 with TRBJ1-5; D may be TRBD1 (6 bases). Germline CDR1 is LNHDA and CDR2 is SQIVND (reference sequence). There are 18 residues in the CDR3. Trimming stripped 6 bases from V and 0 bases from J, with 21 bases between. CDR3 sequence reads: CASSSAPIQGYSNQPQHF. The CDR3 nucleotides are TGTGCCAGTAGCTCCGCTCCCATACAGGGCTATAGCAATCAGCCCCAGCATTTT.

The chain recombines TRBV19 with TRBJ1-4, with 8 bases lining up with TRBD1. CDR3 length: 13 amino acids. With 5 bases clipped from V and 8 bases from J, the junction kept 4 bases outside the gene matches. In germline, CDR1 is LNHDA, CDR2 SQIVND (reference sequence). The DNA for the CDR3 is TGTGCCAGTAGTCTCGCAGGGGGCGAAAAACTGTTTTTT. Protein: CASSLAGGEKLFF.

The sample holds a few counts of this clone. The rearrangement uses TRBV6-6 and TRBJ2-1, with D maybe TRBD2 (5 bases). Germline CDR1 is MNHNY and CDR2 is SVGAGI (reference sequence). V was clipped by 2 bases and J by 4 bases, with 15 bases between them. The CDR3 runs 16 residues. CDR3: CASSYGLGAPYNEQFF. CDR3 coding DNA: TGTGCCAGCAGTTACGGGTTGGGAGCCCCGTACAATGAGCAGTTCTTC.